This paragraph covers one T cell receptor beta chain sequence. Its recognized antigen is unknown. Base qualities are not at hand, and no much larger clone is one base apart. TCRdb names Illumina Genome Analyzer IIx as the instrument used. In TCRdb, the public reads were trimmed at Q25 with fastp and aligned with MiXCR, with productive beta chains retained. Every CDR3 protein is listed once, alongside the most common genes and DNA of its rows. The sample table holds about 15,000 distinct CDR3 sequences, of which around 34% were seen once. 15% to 20% of the sample is taken by the ten largest. This sample was included in a study (dated by TCRdb to about 2013). This receptor was taken from a human donor. Source material: blood.

The CDR3 has the sequence CASSPSVNNEQFF. The DNA sequence is given as TGTGCCAGCAGTCCCAGCGTAAACAATGAGCAGTTCTTC. The V gene is TRBV6-2 or TRBV6-3 and the J gene is TRBJ2-1, with no confidently assigned D gene. Via the germline V gene, CDR1 is MNHEY and CDR2 SVGEGT. Trimming costs V 5 bases and J 5 bases, and their ends lie 10 bases apart. Including cysteine and phenylalanine, the CDR3 has 13 amino acids. CDR3 DNA is the only sequence kept; it has 39 bases, read in frame from the first base.